This TCR beta chain was sequenced for a study of identical twins. Via MiXCR, TCRdb re-called the 5' RACE reads, giving one row per CDR3 protein. This table holds about 260,000 distinct CDR3 sequences, 7% found once. This clonotype appeared a few times. CDR3 length: 18 amino acids. V was cut by 0 bases and J by 0 bases, with 19 bases left in between. The germline V gene encodes CDR1 SGHRS and CDR2 YFSETQ. These data also featured in a second study, about yellow fever vaccine responses in identical twins.

The sequencing input was memory (CD45RO+) T cells sorted from blood. The source of this sequence is a woman between 18 and 29 years old in good health. The genes are TRBV5-1 and TRBJ2-7; D call uncertain. CDR3 in DNA: TGCGCCAGCAGCTTGGGCCCCGTCGCCGGGTTAGCCTCCTACGAGCAGTACTTC. It translates to CASSLGPVAGLASYEQYF.